The following is a T cell receptor (beta chain) sequence with its context. The antigen remains undetermined. This sample is part of a study of cytomegalovirus exposure and HLA in healthy donors. Overall study: Researchers previously reported finding roughly 120 million unique TCR beta sequences from approximately 200 million T cells.

It was with 60 Vbeta and 13 Jbeta primers that the PCR ran. TCRdb keeps only in-frame clones here, not all; method: immunoSEQ multiplex PCR. The data contain around 100,000 clones, approximately 82% of them seen just once; the ten biggest clones take up 1.2%. Findings and caveats of the study: Indistinguishable V segments such as TRBV6-2 and TRBV6-3 were excluded. TCR beta V segments were, for the most part, productive about 87% or about 30% of the time in an earlier analysis.

The CDR3 is made up of 15 amino acids. CDR1 and CDR2 from the germline V gene are SGHTA and FQGNSA. V was trimmed by 3 bases and J by 0 bases, leaving 12 bases between them. Sequencing used PBMCs. V is TRBV7-2 and J is TRBJ2-7, with a weak D call TRBD2 (5 bases). The source of this sequence is a young woman in good health and CMV-seronegative. The CDR3 bases are TGTGCCAGCAGCTTGGACTCCCACATCTCCTACGAGCAGTACTTC. It encodes CASSLDSHISYEQYF.